The 23 T cell receptor beta chains listed next were all sequenced from one sample in a study of T cells in women clearing cervical HPV infection (dated by TCRdb to the late 2010s). Library preparation was by the immunoSEQ multiplex PCR assay. Held by TCRdb, this immuneACCESS table contains in-frame sequences only and omits some clones. Under half of the omission traces to an unresolved V gene where checked; the cause of the rest is unknown. The table of this sample itemizes approximately 23,000 clones. The top ten constitute 3.3% of the sample. Material: blood buffy coat. The receptors were gathered from a woman aged 18 to 75 with a cervical HPV16 infection that either progressed to CIN3+ or cleared (not recorded which).

With regard to this clone: The read ends 3 residues early relative to the CDR3; the germline J gene fills the gap. The chain has TRBV10-3 and TRBJ1-2; D gene unclear. Looked up from germline, CDR1 is ENHRY and CDR2 is SYGVKD. V was clipped by 6 bases and J by 1 base, with 6 bases between them. This CDR3 comprises 12 residues. CDR3 DNA, as far as it was read: TGTGCCATCAGGCGGGATAACTATGGC. This translates into CAIRRDNYG. Given in full, the CDR3 is CAIRRDNYGYTF.

Concerning this clone: The read finishes 3 residues shy of the CDR3 end, and the germline J gene is used to complete it. This chain connects TRBV5-1 to TRBJ2-1, with unresolved D. From germline, CDR1 is SGHRS and CDR2 YFSETQ. V was trimmed by 0 bases and J by 9 bases, leaving 4 bases between them. CDR3 length equals 11 residues. The CDR3 reads CASSLEAEQFF. The sequenced part of the CDR3 DNA is TGCGCCAGCAGCTTGGAAGCTGAG.

This clone counts as medium-sized by frequency. From the germline J gene comes the end of the CDR3, since the read stops 3 residues before it. V and J are TRBV19 and TRBJ2-1, with D possibly matching TRBD1 (5 bases). Germline assignment: CDR1 LNHDA and CDR2 SQIVND (reference sequence). V dropped 6 bases and J dropped 6 bases, with 9 bases sitting between them. The CDR3 is made up of 12 amino acids. The CDR3 DNA, read in part, is TGTGCCAGTAGGATCCAGGGCAATGAG. Its translation is CASRIQGNE. The whole CDR3 sequence is CASRIQGNEQFF.

A remark on this clone: The sequenced fragment ends 3 residues before the CDR3 boundary, so the rest is inferred from the germline J gene. V usage is TRBV30 and J usage is TRBJ2-6; 9 bases map to TRBD1. CDR1 is GTSNPN, CDR2 SVGIG, per germline (reference sequence). The V gene end was trimmed by 5 bases and the J gene end by 4 bases; junction bases not matched to a gene: 0. CDR3 length: 13 residues. The DNA read from the CDR3 is TGTGCCTGGGGACAGGGGGGGGCCAACGTC. Amino acid sequence: CAWGQGGANV. The entire CDR3 protein reads CAWGQGGANVLTF.

Comment on this clone: The observed sequence ends 3 residues before the CDR3 terminus, with the missing tail filled in from the germline J gene. The chain couples TRBV5-5 to TRBJ2-1; TRBD2 matches 7 bases. This CDR3 region has 13 residues. The germline gives CDR1 SGHKS, CDR2 YYEKEE (reference sequence). J gave up 4 bases and V 3 bases, and 1 base lay outside the gene matches. CDR3 DNA (partial): TGTGCCAGCAGCTGGGGGGGGTACAATGAG. Translating it yields CASSWGGYNE. The whole CDR3 protein reads CASSWGGYNEQFF.

As to this clone: The CDR3 is cut off 3 residues early in the read; its end comes from the germline J gene. V is TRBV19 and J is TRBJ2-1; weak D call: TRBD2 (6 bases). Germline CDR1 reads LNHDA; CDR2 reads SQIVND (reference sequence). V dropped 3 bases and J dropped 4 bases, with 22 bases sitting between them. CDR3 length equals 18 residues. The covered CDR3 bases are TGTGCCAGTAGTATCCCCTCCGGAGCGGGTCTGATTTACAATGAG. It translates to CASSIPSGAGLIYNE. The entire CDR3 sequence reads CASSIPSGAGLIYNEQFF.

With respect to this clone: From the germline J gene comes the end of the CDR3, since the read stops 3 residues before it. The genes are TRBV20-1 and TRBJ1-2; 7 nucleotides agree with TRBD1. V was pared by 2 bases and J by 6 bases, with 15 bases of the junction left unmatched. Germline assignment: CDR1 DFQATT and CDR2 SNEGSKA (reference sequence). This CDR3 has 16 residues. The covered CDR3 bases are TGCAGTGCTAGATCCCCGCCGACAGGGTCTTGGAATGGC. Its translation: CSARSPPTGSWNG. The entire CDR3 protein is CSARSPPTGSWNGYTF.

About this clone: The read halts 3 residues ahead of the CDR3 end, with the missing end drawn from the germline J gene. The chain carries TRBV30 and TRBJ2-2; 8 nucleotides align to TRBD1. After removal of 4 bases from V and 6 bases from J, the junction contained 10 bases not matched to a gene. The CDR3 consists of 15 residues. The germline V gene has CDR1 GTSNPN and CDR2 SVGIG (reference sequence). The DNA read from the CDR3 is TGTGCCTGGACCGTTCCAACAGGGGGATCCGGGGAG. It is translated as CAWTVPTGGSGE. The CDR3 as a whole reads CAWTVPTGGSGELFF.

Of note for this clone: Sequencing ends 3 residues short of the CDR3 end; the germline J gene provides the rest. The J gene is TRBJ2-1, the V gene TRBV28, with D perhaps TRBD2 (6 bases). Trimming took 3 bases from V and 5 from J, leaving 14 bases between them. The germline V gene has CDR1 MDHEN and CDR2 SYDVKM. This CDR3 spans 15 amino acids. The DNA read from the CDR3 is TGTGCCAGCAGTTTCCAGCGGGTGACAAACAATGAG. Residues: CASSFQRVTNNE. The entire CDR3 sequence reads CASSFQRVTNNEQFF.

CDR3 bases read: TGTGCCAGCAGTCTCGGTACTAGCACAGATACG. It translates to CASSLGTSTDT. The CDR3 in full is CASSLGTSTDTQYF. The chain uses TRBV28 and TRBJ2-3; no reliable D call. Sequencing ends 3 residues short of the CDR3 end; the germline J gene provides the rest. Germline loops: CDR1 MDHEN, CDR2 SYDVKM. Trimming took off 5 bases at V and 0 bases at J, with 9 bases between the two ends. This CDR3 has 14 residues.

About this clone itself: The read terminates 3 residues ahead of where the CDR3 ends, so the germline J gene completes it. The chain carries TRBV6-1 and TRBJ2-1, with 7 bases that match TRBD1. This CDR3 has 15 amino acids. Germline CDR1 and CDR2: MNHNS and SASEGT. The ends lost 3 bases at V and 2 bases at J; junction bases unmatched: 4. The part of the CDR3 DNA that was read is TGTGCCAGCAGTGAGCCGGGGACAGCCTACAATGAG. As protein: CASSEPGTAYNE. The entire CDR3 protein reads CASSEPGTAYNEQFF.

About this clone: The CDR3 goes on 3 residues after the read ends, and that part is filled in from the germline J gene. The chain joins TRBV28 to TRBJ1-2, with TRBD1 as a possible D gene (5 bases). Deletions cut 10 bases from V and 5 bases from J, with 17 bases between. In germline, CDR1 is MDHEN, CDR2 SYDVKM. This CDR3 is 13 amino acids long. The DNA read from the CDR3 is TGTGCCATTACAGGTCCAGGAATTTATGGC. It encodes CAITGPGIYG. From start to end, the CDR3 is CAITGPGIYGYTF.

Details on this clone: The CDR3 extends 3 residues past the end of the read, so its final part is completed from the germline J gene. This chain links TRBV19 with TRBJ1-1; weak D call: TRBD1 (5 bases). Germline-derived CDR1 and CDR2 are LNHDA and SQIVND (reference sequence). V lost 1 base and J lost 2, with 14 bases in between. The CDR3 is 16 residues long. CDR3 DNA (partial): TGTGCCAGTAGTATAGTGGAGACAGCCTTCAACACTGAA. Encoded protein: CASSIVETAFNTE. From start to end, the CDR3 is CASSIVETAFNTEAFF.

The CDR3 bases that were read are TGTGCCAGTAGTATAGTTCCGGGGGGCCTGTCCTACGAG. Its protein is CASSIVPGGLSYE. From start to end, the CDR3 is CASSIVPGGLSYEQYF. This chain connects TRBV19 to TRBJ2-7, with D possibly being TRBD2 (7 bases). The read stops 3 residues short of the end of the CDR3; the missing end is completed from the germline J gene. Deletions cut 1 base from V and 1 base from J, with 14 bases between. The CDR3 runs 16 residues. CDR1 is LNHDA, CDR2 SQIVND, per germline (reference sequence).

In the case of this clone: The CDR3 is cut off 3 residues early in the read; its end comes from the germline J gene. The J gene is TRBJ2-7, the V gene TRBV28, with TRBD2 as a possible D gene (5 bases). Deletions cut 5 bases from V and 4 bases from J, with 6 bases between. The CDR3 runs to 11 residues. Germline assignment: CDR1 MDHEN and CDR2 SYDVKM. Partial CDR3 DNA: TGTGCCAGCAGTGACTATTACGAG. Protein: CASSDYYE. The full CDR3 protein is CASSDYYEQYF.

A note on this clone: The CDR3 end is not reached by the read, which stops 3 residues before it; the germline J gene fills it in. The J gene is TRBJ2-1, the V gene TRBV28, with TRBD2 matching 11 bases. This CDR3 comprises 20 residues. The ends lost 1 base at V and 4 bases at J; junction bases unmatched: 15. CDR1 is MDHEN, CDR2 SYDVKM, per germline. CDR3 DNA, as far as it was read: TGTGCCAGCAGTTTATCCCGGGAAACCTGGGGGACTAGCGGATACAATGAG. Protein: CASSLSRETWGTSGYNE. In full, the CDR3 is CASSLSRETWGTSGYNEQFF.

About this clone itself: The read halts 3 residues ahead of the CDR3 end, with the missing end drawn from the germline J gene. The rearrangement joins TRBV5-1 to TRBJ2-3; TRBD1 aligns across 10 bases. Per germline, CDR1 SGHRS and CDR2 YFSETQ. The CDR3 covers 15 residues. Trimming took 9 bases from V and 2 from J; bases not matched to a gene: 9. The CDR3 region is CATAPGTGATDTQYF. CDR3 DNA (partial): TGCGCCACCGCCCCCGGGACAGGGGCCACAGATACG.

As for this clone: The CDR3 end lies 3 residues beyond the end of the read and is filled in from the germline J gene. This sequence joins TRBV20-1 and TRBJ2-7, with TRBD1 matching 9 bases. CDR3 size: 14 residues. The J segment lost 6 bases and the V segment lost 6 bases, leaving 12 bases of the junction unmatched. Germline-derived CDR1 and CDR2 are DFQATT and SNEGSKA (reference sequence). CDR3 residues: CSAPTGTGLREQYF. The sequenced CDR3 bases are TGCAGTGCCCCGACGGGGACAGGGTTACGCGAG.

Turning to this clone: The read gets to within 3 residues of the CDR3 end, and the germline J gene fills in the rest. This chain uses TRBV14 with TRBJ2-1, with D possibly matching TRBD1 (5 bases). Germline V gene sequence: CDR1 SGHDN, CDR2 FVKESK. The CDR3 is 14 residues long. Deletions cut 1 base from V and 2 bases from J, with 6 bases between. This CDR3 reads CASSQGGPYNEQFF. Partial CDR3 DNA: TGTGCCAGCAGCCAAGGGGGCCCCTACAATGAG.

With regard to this clone: The read gets to within 3 residues of the CDR3 end, and the germline J gene fills in the rest. The V call is TRBV19, the J call TRBJ2-5; 8 bases line up with TRBD2. The germline V gene encodes CDR1 LNHDA and CDR2 SQIVND (reference sequence). The ends lost 6 bases at V and 2 bases at J; junction bases unmatched: 8. The CDR3 sequence is 15 residues long. The chain's CDR3 is CASRPSGSPQETQYF. CDR3 bases read: TGTGCCAGTAGGCCCAGCGGGAGCCCTCAAGAGACC.

Of note for this clone: The read terminates 3 residues ahead of where the CDR3 ends, so the germline J gene completes it. This sequence joins TRBV20-1 and TRBJ1-3, with TRBD1 matching over 10 bases. The length of the CDR3 is 15 residues. CDR1 is DFQATT and CDR2 is SNEGSKA in the germline V gene (reference sequence). With V trimmed by 5 bases and J by 2 bases, 6 bases remained unmatched. The CDR3 reads CSAEAGTGAGNTIYF. CDR3 DNA (partial): TGCAGTGCTGAGGCCGGGACAGGGGCTGGAAACACC.

As concerns this clone: The CDR3 extends 3 residues past the end of the read, so its final part is completed from the germline J gene. The chain has TRBV6-2 or TRBV6-3 and TRBJ2-1; 7 positions agree with TRBD2. CDR1 is MNHEY, CDR2 SVGEGT, per germline. After removal of 7 bases from V and 5 bases from J, the junction contained 8 bases not matched to a gene. CDR3 length equals 14 residues. Partial CDR3 DNA: TGTGCCAGCATCCCTCTTCGGGGGGACAATGAG. Protein: CASIPLRGDNE. The complete CDR3 protein is CASIPLRGDNEQFF.

With regard to this clone: The observed sequence ends 3 residues before the CDR3 terminus, with the missing tail filled in from the germline J gene. J is TRBJ2-4 and V is TRBV6-2 or TRBV6-3; 7 positions match TRBD2. Trimming cost V 4 bases and J 8 bases; bases outside gene matches: 2. This CDR3 region has 12 residues. Germline V CDR1 and CDR2: MNHEY, SVGEGT. The CDR3 here is CASSWGGDIQYF. The CDR3 DNA, read in part, is TGTGCCAGCAGTTGGGGGGGGGACATT.